This T cell receptor (beta chain) was captured by sequencing in a study of PD-1 blockade in classical Hodgkin lymphoma. Time point specified: newly diagnosed, previously untreated cHL patient sample. The V gene end was trimmed by 1 base and the J gene end by 7 bases; junction bases not matched to a gene: 7. CDR1 MNHEY and CDR2 SMNVEV come from the germline V gene (reference sequence). CDR3 length: 17 amino acids. The table came from immunoSEQ multiplex PCR; TCRdb's copy has only in-frame clones and leaves some out. The table shows tens of thousands of clones, with 80% to 95% occurring only once. The origin of this receptor is a human donor with classical Hodgkin lymphoma. The chain uses TRBV27 and TRBJ2-1; 13 nucleotides line up with TRBD2. The specimen was peripheral blood mononuclear cells (PBMCs). CDR3 residues: CASSLLGGLAGENEQFF. CDR3 DNA: TGTGCCAGCAGTTTATTGGGCGGACTAGCGGGAGAAAATGAGCAGTTCTTC.